The 30 T cell receptor beta chains presented below share a single source sample, sequenced in a study of T cell repertoires in aging, cancer and after chemotherapy. Peripheral blood genomic DNA, not sorted cells or RNA, was the template. TRB rearrangements spanning V, D and J were amplified using mixed TRB-A/B primers. TCRdb reanalysed the multiplex PCR reads using MiXCR and keeps one entry per CDR3 protein. The sample carries 9,000 to 13,000 distinct CDR3 sequences, less than 30% recorded once. The specimen sequenced was blood. The receptors were sampled from a human donor in good health.

Points on this clonotype: A much larger clonotype is one base distant, so this may be a read error. The rearrangement joins TRBV19 to TRBJ1-1; the match to TRBD1 covers 8 bases. CDR1 LNHDA and CDR2 SQIVND come from the germline V gene (reference sequence). This CDR3 comprises 13 residues. CDR3 sequence: CVSEGQENTEAFF. The CDR3 DNA reads as TGTGTCAGTGAGGGACAGGAGAACACTGAAGCTTTCTTT. The full variable domain, with the rest looked up from reference TRBV19 and TRBJ1-1, is DGGITQSPKYLFRKEGQNVTLSCEQNLNHDAMYWYRQDPGQGLRLIYYSQIVNDFQKGDIAEGYSVSREKKESFPLTVTSAQKNPTAFYLCVSEGQENTEAFFGQGTRLTVV.

This chain connects TRBV7-9 to TRBJ2-2, with TRBD1 identical over 10 bases. The trim removed 4 bases at V and 5 bases at J, leaving 4 bases unmatched. The CDR3 consists of 15 residues. The V gene's germline CDR1 is SEHNR and CDR2 FQNEAQ (reference sequence). CDR3: CASSCGQGVTGELFF. The CDR3 nucleotides are TGTGCCAGCAGCTGCGGACAGGGGGTGACCGGGGAGCTGTTTTTT.

By share, this clonotype counts as medium-sized (0.01 to 0.1%). The chain has TRBV6-1 and TRBJ2-7; D unresolved. The CDR3 extends over 12 amino acids. Looked up from germline, CDR1 is MNHNS and CDR2 is SASEGT. V lost 8 bases and J 2 bases, leaving 10 bases between the germline ends. The CDR3 reads CASCPETYEQYF. For the CDR3, the DNA is TGTGCCAGCTGCCCGGAGACCTACGAGCAGTACTTC.

J is TRBJ2-7 and V is TRBV10-3; 8 positions match TRBD1. The junction had 3 bases not matched to a gene; V was cut back by 8 bases and J by 3 bases. The V gene's germline CDR1 is ENHRY and CDR2 SYGVKD. CDR3 length equals 12 residues. The CDR3 nucleotides are TGTGCCATCGGACAGGGTGACTACGAGCAGTACTTC. This gives the protein CAIGQGDYEQYF.

By sample share, this clonotype is medium-sized. The rearrangement uses TRBV29-1 and TRBJ2-7; D may be TRBD1 or TRBD2 (5 bases each). Germline V lookup: CDR1 SQVTM, CDR2 ANQGSEA. The CDR3 sequence is 13 residues long. V shed 7 bases and J shed 5 bases, with 18 bases lying between them. The CDR3 nucleotides read TGCAGCGGTACACAGGCCCCCGGGGACGAGCAGTACTTC. It codes for CSGTQAPGDEQYF.

V and J are TRBV28 and TRBJ2-7; possibly TRBD1 for D (6 bases). The germline V gene has CDR1 MDHEN and CDR2 SYDVKM. This CDR3 has 14 residues. Trimming removed 2 bases at V and 5 bases at J, with 13 bases between. This chain's CDR3 is CASSLTVAGDEQYF. The CDR3 bases are TGTGCCAGCAGTTTAACAGTTGCAGGGGACGAGCAGTACTTC.

The chain carries TRBV24-1 and TRBJ2-7; TRBD2 matches 8 bases. This CDR3 is built from 14 residues. CDR1 and CDR2 (germline): KGHDR, SFDVKD. With 4 bases clipped from V and 4 bases from J, the junction kept 5 bases outside the gene matches. CDR3 loop: CATSEAGVLYEQYF. The CDR3 DNA reads as TGTGCCACCAGTGAAGCGGGAGTACTTTACGAGCAGTACTTC.

V and J are TRBV7-6 and TRBJ2-3, with 9 bases aligning to TRBD1. The length of the CDR3 is 16 residues. In germline, CDR1 is SGHVS, CDR2 FNYEAQ. V was clipped by 4 bases and J by 2 bases; unmatched bases: 7. In DNA form, the CDR3 reads TGTGCCAGCAGCTCAGGGACAGGGTCGATCACAGATACGCAGTATTTT. This encodes CASSSGTGSITDTQYF.

The chain uses TRBV11-2 and TRBJ2-1; D is possibly TRBD2 (6 bases). The CDR3 extends over 16 amino acids. V lost 3 bases to trimming and J lost 0 bases, with 12 bases between them. The germline V gene has CDR1 SGHAT and CDR2 FQNNGV. The CDR3 reads CASSFTSRSSYNEQFF. CDR3 coding DNA: TGTGCCAGCAGCTTTACTAGCAGGAGCTCCTACAATGAGCAGTTCTTC.

The rearrangement uses TRBV27 and TRBJ2-5; the D gene is possibly TRBD2 (5 bases). The CDR3 runs 15 residues. The germline CDR1 and CDR2 sequences are MNHEY and SMNVEV (reference sequence). V was shortened by 6 bases and J by 2 bases, with 16 bases between the two germline ends. CDR3 coding DNA: TGTGCCAGCAGGGCCGGCGGAGGCCTGCAAGAGACCCAGTACTTC. This translates into CASRAGGGLQETQYF.

This clonotype is termed medium-sized. This chain connects TRBV15 to TRBJ1-3; a weak D match, TRBD1 (5 bases). Germline assignment: CDR1 LNHNV and CDR2 YYDKDF (reference sequence). The CDR3 has 15 amino acids. The V gene lost 1 base and the J gene lost 2 bases, with 9 bases spanning the gap. This CDR3 reads CATSRGRGAGNTIYF. CDR3 nucleotide sequence: TGTGCCACCAGCAGAGGAAGGGGAGCTGGAAACACCATATATTTT.

The rearrangement uses TRBV7-9 and TRBJ2-1; D unclear. Trimming shortened V by 3 bases and J by 0 bases, and 12 bases separated the two germline ends. The CDR3 length is 16 residues. The V gene's germline CDR1 is SEHNR and CDR2 FQNEAQ (reference sequence). CDR3 nucleotide sequence: TGTGCCAGCAGCTTGGGTCCGGGTCTCTCCTACAATGAGCAGTTCTTC. Translation: CASSLGPGLSYNEQFF.

This clonotype was observed a handful of times. The V gene is TRBV7-6, the J gene TRBJ2-3, with 14 bases aligning to TRBD2. J was trimmed by 3 bases and V by 5 bases; bases with no gene match: 4. Germline V gene data show CDR1 as SGHVS and CDR2 as FNYEAQ. The CDR3 is 16 amino acids. CDR3: CASSVGTSGRTDTQYF. The CDR3 DNA is TGTGCCAGCAGCGTCGGGACTAGCGGGAGAACAGATACGCAGTATTTT.

This clonotype ranks as medium-sized (0.01 to 0.1%). The chain uses TRBV12-3 or TRBV12-4 and TRBJ1-5; TRBD1 matches 7 bases. This CDR3 has 14 amino acids. V gave up 6 bases and J gave up 6 bases; unmatched junction bases: 8. The CDR3 spells CASSLTGSVQPQHF. CDR3 sequence (DNA): TGTGCCAGCAGCTTGACAGGGAGCGTTCAGCCCCAGCATTTT.

Points on this clonotype: This may stem from a read error, because a much larger clone lies one nucleotide away. The chain carries TRBV19 and TRBJ2-6; D unresolved. Germline lookup yields CDR1 LNHDA and CDR2 SQIVND (reference sequence). The CDR3 contains 15 residues. Trimming removed 5 bases from V and 4 bases from J, with 12 bases in between. The CDR3 DNA is TGTGCCAGTAGTGACGTGGTGGCCGGGGCCAACGTCCTGACTTTC. Encoded protein: CASSDVVAGANVLTF.

This chain uses TRBV7-9 with TRBJ2-5; no reliable D call. Germline V lookup: CDR1 SEHNR, CDR2 FQNEAQ (reference sequence). Trimming cost V 3 bases and J 6 bases, with 8 bases left between them. CDR3 length: 12 amino acids. The CDR3 DNA follows: TGTGCCAGCAGCTTTGTCGAGCAGACCCAGTACTTC. Translating it yields CASSFVEQTQYF.

In this sample, this clonotype is medium-sized. The rearrangement links TRBV5-5 to TRBJ2-7; 7 bases align to TRBD2. CDR3 size: 13 residues. Trimming took 4 bases from V and 3 from J; bases not matched to a gene: 4. From germline, CDR1 is SGHKS and CDR2 YYEKEE (reference sequence). CDR3 nucleotides: TGTGCCAGCAGCCTCACTAGCGACTACGAGCAGTACTTC. The encoded protein is CASSLTSDYEQYF.

Remarks on this clonotype: One base away lies a much larger clone, so this may be a sequencing read error. This CDR3 fails to terminate in the conserved phenylalanine or tryptophan, so it likely reflects a read error. The chain is built from TRBV6-5 and TRBJ1-6; D might be TRBD1 (6 bases). Germline lookup yields CDR1 MNHEY and CDR2 SVGAGI. The CDR3 sequence is 15 residues long. Trimming pared 5 bases from V and 10 bases from J, leaving 18 bases between. CDR3 loop: CASSKWTAGESPLHL. The CDR3 coding sequence is TGTGCCAGCAGTAAATGGACAGCCGGCGAATCACCCCTCCACTTG.

This clonotype is a singleton in its sample. The V and J genes are TRBV29-1 and TRBJ1-2; 8 positions match TRBD1. The CDR3 is 14 amino acids. Looked up from germline, CDR1 is SQVTM and CDR2 is ANQGSEA. Losses at the gene ends were 4 bases for V and 5 bases for J; bases not matched to a gene: 9. CDR3 sequence (DNA): TGCAGCGTTGGGGGGCAGGGGGCGTGGTATGGCTACACCTTC. It is translated as CSVGGQGAWYGYTF.

This clonotype is medium-sized (0.01 to 0.1%) within its sample. The chain links TRBV27 to TRBJ1-2; TRBD1 matches at 10 bases. The CDR3 totals 14 residues. Trimming took 5 bases from V and 4 from J; bases not matched to a gene: 4. The germline gives CDR1 MNHEY, CDR2 SMNVEV (reference sequence). CDR3 sequence (DNA): TGTGCCAGCAGTCGTGGACAGGGGGTCTATGGCTACACCTTC. This sequence encodes CASSRGQGVYGYTF.

The rearrangement links TRBV7-2 to TRBJ2-3, with no clear D. The V and J ends lost 7 bases and 0 bases respectively, with 11 bases between them. Germline V gives CDR1 SGHTA, CDR2 FQGNSA. This CDR3 has 14 residues. CDR3 coding DNA: TGTGCCAGCACAGCCACTCTAAGCACAGATACGCAGTATTTT. Its translation: CASTATLSTDTQYF. Complete variable domain (other parts from reference TRBV7-2 and TRBJ2-3): GAGVSQSPSNKVTEKGKDVELRCDPISGHTALYWYRQSLGQGLEFLIYFQGNSAPDKSGLPSDRFSAERTGGSVSTLTIQRTQQEDSAVYLCASTATLSTDTQYFGPGTRLTVL.

A remark on this clonotype: The junction shows a germline mismatch at one end, possibly a read error. The chain is built from TRBV6-1 and TRBJ2-2, with D possibly matching TRBD2 (5 bases). The CDR3 consists of 14 residues. CDR1 and CDR2 (germline): MNHNS, SASEGT. DNA of the CDR3: TGTGCCAGCAGTGAAGTGGCAGACACCGGGGAGCTGGTTTTT. Its protein is CASSEVADTGELVF.

This clonotype is medium-sized in the sample. The chain carries TRBV7-2 and TRBJ2-1; 7 nucleotides agree with TRBD2. This CDR3 comprises 14 residues. V was clipped by 7 bases and J by 8 bases; unmatched bases: 11. Per germline, CDR1 SGHTA and CDR2 FQGNSA. The CDR3 bases are TGTGCCAGCACTCCGGGCCCGGGAGGCTATGAGCAGTTCTTC. This codes for CASTPGPGGYEQFF.

This clonotype counts as medium-sized. CDR3 sequence reads: CASRSGTVYEQYF. As DNA, the CDR3 is TGTGCCAGCAGGTCCGGGACAGTCTACGAGCAGTACTTC. The chain carries TRBV6-2 or TRBV6-3 and TRBJ2-7; TRBD1 matches at 7 bases. V lost 6 bases, J lost 3 bases, and 5 bases stayed unmatched. Germline CDR1 and CDR2: MNHEY and SVGEGT. This CDR3 comprises 13 residues.

Comments on this clonotype: The junction and the germline gene differ at one end; a read error may be behind it. V and J are TRBV6-5 and TRBJ1-5; D perhaps matches TRBD1 (5 bases). The length of the CDR3 is 15 residues. Germline CDR1 is MNHEY and CDR2 is SVGAGI. CDR3 bases: TGTGCCAGCAGTGACTCGGCGGGGGAGGATCAGCCCCAGCATTTT. This codes for CASSDSAGEDQPQHF.

The chain joins TRBV30 to TRBJ1-1; tentative D call: TRBD1 (6 bases). V gave up 7 bases and J gave up 0 bases, with 12 bases separating them. Looked up from germline, CDR1 is GTSNPN and CDR2 is SVGIG (reference sequence). This CDR3 region has 13 residues. CDR3: CALQGDMNTEAFF. The CDR3 region has the DNA TGTGCCTTACAGGGAGATATGAACACTGAAGCTTTCTTT.

V and J are TRBV10-3 and TRBJ1-5; the match to TRBD1 covers 7 bases. This CDR3 spans 14 amino acids. CDR1 and CDR2 from the germline V gene are ENHRY and SYGVKD. The trim removed 6 bases at V and 7 bases at J, leaving 9 bases unmatched. CDR3 DNA: TGTGCCATCAGCGTAACAGGGGCGGGACAGCCCCAGCATTTT. As protein: CAISVTGAGQPQHF.

V is TRBV7-2 and J is TRBJ2-1, with D possibly being TRBD1 (6 bases). The length of the CDR3 is 14 residues. Germline-derived CDR1 and CDR2 are SGHTA and FQGNSA. V was shortened by 7 bases and J by 8 bases, with 18 bases between the two germline ends. The CDR3 DNA follows: TGTGCCAGCAACTCACTAGGGGGTGAGGATGAGCAGTTCTTC. Encoded protein: CASNSLGGEDEQFF. Based on the CDR3 plus reference TRBV7-2 and TRBJ2-1, the full variable domain is GAGVSQSPSNKVTEKGKDVELRCDPISGHTALYWYRQSLGQGLEFLIYFQGNSAPDKSGLPSDRFSAERTGGSVSTLTIQRTQQEDSAVYLCASNSLGGEDEQFFGPGTRLTVL.

This clonotype is medium-sized within its sample. V usage is TRBV5-6 and J usage is TRBJ2-7; D is perhaps TRBD2 (5 bases). Germline CDR1 reads SGHDT; CDR2 reads YYEEEE. CDR3 length equals 13 residues. Deletions cut 2 bases from V and 1 base from J, with 7 bases between. The CDR3 DNA reads as TGTGCCAGCAGCTTACGGGATTCCTACGAGCAGTACTTC. This translates into CASSLRDSYEQYF. The full variable domain, its missing parts supplied by reference TRBV5-6 and TRBJ2-7, is DAGVTQSPTHLIKTRGQQVTLRCSPKSGHDTVSWYQQALGQGPQFIFQYYEEEERQRGNFPDRFSGHQFPNYSSELNVNALLLGDSALYLCASSLRDSYEQYFGPGTRLTVT.

Relative to its sample, this clonotype is medium-sized (0.01 to 0.1%). The gene calls are TRBV20-1 and TRBJ2-1, with 8 bases that match TRBD2. The CDR3 spans 14 residues. Germline values: CDR1 DFQATT, CDR2 SNEGSKA (reference sequence). V lost 6 bases, J lost 10 bases, and 14 bases stayed unmatched. The CDR3 coding sequence is TGCAGTGCCCGAGCGGGAGACCCCTCAGAGGAGCAGTTCTTC. Protein product: CSARAGDPSEEQFF.